Listed here are 16 T cell receptor beta chains from one sample, sequenced in a study of blood T cell repertoires in COVID-19. Some clones are missing from TCRdb's copy, which holds only in-frame ones; the method was immunoSEQ multiplex PCR. The sample lists 150,000 to 200,000 clones; around 80% were seen once. Sequencing was performed on peripheral blood. The receptors shown here come from a man between 60 and 70 years old with acute or convalescent COVID-19.

V and J are TRBV6-1 and TRBJ1-2, with no clear D. CDR3 size: 12 residues. V dropped 2 bases and J dropped 9 bases, with 10 bases sitting between them. Germline assignment: CDR1 MNHNS and CDR2 SASEGT. CDR3 region: CASSEFQDSYTF. In nucleotides, the CDR3 is TGTGCCAGCAGTGAATTTCAGGATAGCTACACCTTC.

This clone was counted a few times. The chain combines TRBV6-2 or TRBV6-3 with TRBJ2-3; no firm D call. CDR3 length equals 14 residues. Germline V gene lookup returns CDR1 MNHEY and CDR2 SVGEGT. Trimming took off 4 bases at V and 0 bases at J, with 8 bases between the two ends. The CDR3 nucleotides are TGTGCCAGCAGTTTTGCGGCTAGCACAGATACGCAGTATTTT. Translation gives CASSFAASTDTQYF.

This chain links TRBV7-8 with TRBJ1-1, with 7 bases identical to TRBD1. Trimming cost V 2 bases and J 11 bases; bases outside gene matches: 23. Germline V CDR1 and CDR2: SGHVS, FQNEAQ. The CDR3 consists of 18 residues. CDR3 nucleotide sequence: TGTGCCAGCAGCTTAACGCCCAGCTCCGGGACAGCGACTAGTGGGGCTTTCTTT. Amino acid sequence: CASSLTPSSGTATSGAFF.

V gene TRBV7-9 combines with J gene TRBJ2-3; TRBD1 matches at 7 bases. Germline CDR1 is SEHNR and CDR2 is FQNEAQ (reference sequence). Trimming cost V 5 bases and J 2 bases; bases outside gene matches: 7. This CDR3 region has 15 residues. CDR3 sequence reads: CASSIPTGDTDTQYF. The CDR3 DNA sequence: TGTGCCAGCAGCATCCCCACAGGGGACACAGATACGCAGTATTTT.

The chain links TRBV20-1 to TRBJ1-2; no definite D call. The germline gives CDR1 DFQATT, CDR2 SNEGSKA (reference sequence). The V gene lost 3 bases and the J gene lost 8 bases, with 22 bases spanning the gap. The CDR3 has 15 residues. The CDR3 spells CSASFPGVGLGGYTF. The CDR3 bases are TGCAGTGCTAGTTTTCCCGGGGTTGGCCTCGGGGGCTACACCTTC.

The chain is built from TRBV25-1 and TRBJ1-2; TRBD1 is a possible D gene (5 bases). Germline lookup yields CDR1 MGHDK and CDR2 SYGVNS. The CDR3 runs to 12 residues. Trimming shortened V by 4 bases and J by 5 bases, and 8 bases separated the two germline ends. The chain's CDR3 is CASSGDRYGYTF. Written as DNA, the CDR3 is TGTGCCAGCAGTGGAGACAGATATGGCTACACCTTC.

The V gene is TRBV25-1, the J gene TRBJ2-3, with D uncertain. The CDR3 length is 14 residues. The V gene lost 5 bases and the J gene lost 2 bases, with 11 bases spanning the gap. CDR1 MGHDK and CDR2 SYGVNS come from the germline V gene. CDR3 DNA sequence: TGTGCCAGCAGTTACGGCAGGTACACAGATACGCAGTATTTT. Translating gives CASSYGRYTDTQYF.

The CDR3 DNA is TGTGCCAGCAGGGGGAAGCTAGCGGGGGGGTACGAGCAGTACTTC. It yields the protein CASRGKLAGGYEQYF. The gene calls are TRBV3-1 (or the pseudogene TRBV3-2) and TRBJ2-7; 12 bases are a match to TRBD2. The ends lost 6 bases at V and 4 bases at J; junction bases unmatched: 7. The CDR3 spans 15 residues. Looked up from germline, CDR1 is LGHDT and CDR2 is YNNKEL (reference sequence).

The chain has TRBV28 and TRBJ1-5; the match to TRBD1 covers 9 bases. CDR1 MDHEN and CDR2 SYDVKM come from the germline V gene. CDR3 size: 15 residues. Losses at the gene ends were 3 bases for V and 3 bases for J; bases not matched to a gene: 3. The CDR3 DNA is TGTGCCAGCAGTTTGGGGGACAGGGACAATCAGCCCCAGCATTTT. This gives the protein CASSLGDRDNQPQHF.

CDR3 loop: CASSPKYRGFGGYTF. CDR3 nucleotide sequence: TGCGCCAGCAGCCCGAAGTACAGGGGGTTTGGTGGCTACACCTTC. The rearrangement links TRBV4-3 to TRBJ1-2, with TRBD1 identical over 8 bases. The CDR3 consists of 15 residues. CDR1 is LGHNA and CDR2 is YSLEER in the germline V gene. V shed 4 bases and J 7 bases; nucleotides not matched to a gene: 11.

The chain uses TRBV5-8 and TRBJ1-5; no clear D. The germline V gene has CDR1 SGHTS and CDR2 YDEGEE. This CDR3 is built from 17 residues. The V end lost 2 bases, the J end lost 0 bases, and 15 bases lay between the germline ends. The CDR3 loop reads CASSFWGGQYSNQPQHF. DNA of the CDR3: TGTGCCAGCAGCTTTTGGGGAGGGCAATATAGCAATCAGCCCCAGCATTTT.

The chain carries TRBV7-9 and TRBJ2-5, with TRBD1 as a possible D gene (7 bases). V lost 2 bases and J 5 bases, leaving 15 bases between the germline ends. Germline lookup yields CDR1 SEHNR and CDR2 FQNEAQ (reference sequence). The CDR3 covers 15 residues. The CDR3 DNA reads TGTGCCAGCAGCTTATCCCTACAGGGGAGGGAGACCCAGTACTTC. Its protein product is CASSLSLQGRETQYF.

This clone was counted only a few times. The CDR3 reads CATSSDTTGNYGYTF. The CDR3 bases are TGTGCCACCAGCAGCGATACCACAGGGAACTATGGCTACACCTTC. This rearrangement joins TRBV15 to TRBJ1-2, with TRBD1 as a possible D gene (6 bases). V gave up 3 bases and J gave up 2 bases, with 13 bases separating them. The CDR3 has 15 amino acids. Germline loops: CDR1 LNHNV, CDR2 YYDKDF (reference sequence).

CDR3: CASSARTGGSEKLFF. In nucleotides, the CDR3 is TGTGCCAGCAGCGCTCGCACAGGGGGGAGTGAAAAACTGTTTTTT. V gene TRBV3-1 (or the pseudogene TRBV3-2) combines with J gene TRBJ1-4, with 8 bases aligning to TRBD1. V gave up 5 bases and J gave up 7 bases; unmatched junction bases: 9. The CDR3 totals 15 residues. The germline V gene encodes CDR1 LGHDT and CDR2 YNNKEL (reference sequence).

The rearrangement links TRBV4-3 to TRBJ1-1; 8 positions match TRBD1. Germline CDR1 reads LGHNA; CDR2 reads YSLEER. Losses at the gene ends were 3 bases for V and 1 base for J; bases not matched to a gene: 10. The CDR3 has 17 amino acids. The CDR3: CASSQHTTGVTNTEAFF. The CDR3 nucleotides read TGCGCCAGCAGCCAGCACACGACAGGGGTAACGAACACTGAAGCTTTCTTT.

This chain joins TRBV12-3 or TRBV12-4 and TRBJ1-5; TRBD1 is a possible D gene (6 bases). The CDR3 totals 13 residues. The germline V and J ends were trimmed by 2 bases and 7 bases, with 9 bases remaining between them. The CDR3 DNA follows: TGTGCCAGCAGTTTAAGGGGGGGGCAGCCCCAGCATTTT. It translates to CASSLRGGQPQHF.